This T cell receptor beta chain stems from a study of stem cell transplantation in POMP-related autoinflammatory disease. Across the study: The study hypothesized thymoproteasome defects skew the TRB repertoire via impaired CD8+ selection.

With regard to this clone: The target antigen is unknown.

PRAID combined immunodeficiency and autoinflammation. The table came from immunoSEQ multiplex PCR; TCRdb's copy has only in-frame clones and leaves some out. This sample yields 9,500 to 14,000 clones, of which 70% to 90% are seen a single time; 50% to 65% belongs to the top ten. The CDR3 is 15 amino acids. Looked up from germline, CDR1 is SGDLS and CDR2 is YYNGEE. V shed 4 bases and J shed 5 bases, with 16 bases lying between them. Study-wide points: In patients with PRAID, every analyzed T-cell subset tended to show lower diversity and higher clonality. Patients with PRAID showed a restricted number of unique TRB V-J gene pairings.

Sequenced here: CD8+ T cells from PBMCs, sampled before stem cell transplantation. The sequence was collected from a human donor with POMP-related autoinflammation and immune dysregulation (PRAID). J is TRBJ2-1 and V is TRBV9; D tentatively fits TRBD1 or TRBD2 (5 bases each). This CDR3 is CASSQWGSVNNEQFF. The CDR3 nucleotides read TGTGCCAGCAGCCAATGGGGGTCGGTCAACAATGAGCAGTTCTTC. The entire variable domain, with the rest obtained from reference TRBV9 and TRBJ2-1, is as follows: DSGVTQTPKHLITATGQRVTLRCSPRSGDLSVYWYQQSLDQGLQFLIQYYNGEERAKGNILERFSAQQFPDLHSELNLSSLELGDSALYFCASSQWGSVNNEQFFGPGTRLTVL.